This T cell receptor (beta chain) was identified in a study of T cells in Graves' hyperthyroidism and ophthalmopathy. TCR beta CDR3 regions were amplified from RNA transcripts. Using the HTBI primer set, a first-round RT-PCR was run on the TCR CDR3. TCRdb independently ran MiXCR on the multiplex PCR reads; one entry per CDR3 protein. Found here are 300,000 to 450,000 distinct CDR3 sequences, 15% to 18% of them singletons; the top ten hold about a quarter. This clonotype was recorded many times. Its antigen remains unidentified. Findings of the study overall: Among thyroid clonotypes expanded above 0.001, most also appeared in blood.

10 ml fresh peripheral blood yielded the PBMCs. In germline, CDR1 is ENHRY, CDR2 SYGVKD. J was trimmed by 3 bases and V by 4 bases; bases with no gene match: 4. The CDR3 has 14 amino acids. This TCR was recovered from a woman between 18 and 29 years old with Graves' hyperthyroidism that later progressed to Graves' ophthalmopathy. The sequencing sample was made of blood. The chain links TRBV10-3 to TRBJ2-7; 9 nucleotides match TRBD2. CDR3 sequence reads: CAISAREGRYEQYF. In DNA form, the CDR3 reads TGTGCCATCAGTGCGCGGGAGGGCCGCTACGAGCAGTACTTC.